The source of this T cell receptor beta chain is a study of vaccination and CD4 T cells after COVID-19. Germline V gives CDR1 SNHLY, CDR2 FYNNEI. This CDR3 comprises 13 residues. Cultured CD4+ T cell DNA was sequenced using the Oncomine TCR Beta short-read assay. In this case, cultured CD4+ T cells provided the extracted genomic DNA. TCRdb analysed the PCR reads with MiXCR anew, one entry per CDR3 protein. The sample has about 13,000 distinct CDR3 sequences; about two fifths are singletons. As concerns this clonotype: What it binds is unknown. One junction end does not reproduce the germline sequence, and a read error may be involved.

Treatment described: roughly 10-day PBMC culture with coronavirus spike peptide pools or control peptides (ViraFEST assay). ViraFEST used peptide pools to expand antigen-specific T cells, then sequenced TCRs. Sequenced sample: CD4+ T cells from blood, cultured in vitro. The rearrangement links TRBV2 to TRBJ2-6; 9 positions agree with TRBD2. This clonotype was obtained from a human donor who had recovered from COVID-19. The CDR3 sequence: CASRRRGGNVLTF. CDR3 coding DNA: TGTGCCAGCAGAAGGCGGGGGGGCAACGTCCTGACTTTC.